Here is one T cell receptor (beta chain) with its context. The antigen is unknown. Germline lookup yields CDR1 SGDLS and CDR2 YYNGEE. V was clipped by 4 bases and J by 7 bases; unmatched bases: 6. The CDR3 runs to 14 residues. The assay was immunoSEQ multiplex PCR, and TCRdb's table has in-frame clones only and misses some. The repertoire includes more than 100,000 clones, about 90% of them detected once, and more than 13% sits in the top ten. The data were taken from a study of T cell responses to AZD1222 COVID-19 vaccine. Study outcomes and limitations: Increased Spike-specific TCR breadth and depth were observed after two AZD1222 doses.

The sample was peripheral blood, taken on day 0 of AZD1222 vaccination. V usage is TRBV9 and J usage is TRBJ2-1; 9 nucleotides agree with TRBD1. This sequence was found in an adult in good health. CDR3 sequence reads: CASSLGQGKNEQFF. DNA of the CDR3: TGTGCCAGCAGCCTGGGACAGGGAAAAAATGAGCAGTTCTTC.